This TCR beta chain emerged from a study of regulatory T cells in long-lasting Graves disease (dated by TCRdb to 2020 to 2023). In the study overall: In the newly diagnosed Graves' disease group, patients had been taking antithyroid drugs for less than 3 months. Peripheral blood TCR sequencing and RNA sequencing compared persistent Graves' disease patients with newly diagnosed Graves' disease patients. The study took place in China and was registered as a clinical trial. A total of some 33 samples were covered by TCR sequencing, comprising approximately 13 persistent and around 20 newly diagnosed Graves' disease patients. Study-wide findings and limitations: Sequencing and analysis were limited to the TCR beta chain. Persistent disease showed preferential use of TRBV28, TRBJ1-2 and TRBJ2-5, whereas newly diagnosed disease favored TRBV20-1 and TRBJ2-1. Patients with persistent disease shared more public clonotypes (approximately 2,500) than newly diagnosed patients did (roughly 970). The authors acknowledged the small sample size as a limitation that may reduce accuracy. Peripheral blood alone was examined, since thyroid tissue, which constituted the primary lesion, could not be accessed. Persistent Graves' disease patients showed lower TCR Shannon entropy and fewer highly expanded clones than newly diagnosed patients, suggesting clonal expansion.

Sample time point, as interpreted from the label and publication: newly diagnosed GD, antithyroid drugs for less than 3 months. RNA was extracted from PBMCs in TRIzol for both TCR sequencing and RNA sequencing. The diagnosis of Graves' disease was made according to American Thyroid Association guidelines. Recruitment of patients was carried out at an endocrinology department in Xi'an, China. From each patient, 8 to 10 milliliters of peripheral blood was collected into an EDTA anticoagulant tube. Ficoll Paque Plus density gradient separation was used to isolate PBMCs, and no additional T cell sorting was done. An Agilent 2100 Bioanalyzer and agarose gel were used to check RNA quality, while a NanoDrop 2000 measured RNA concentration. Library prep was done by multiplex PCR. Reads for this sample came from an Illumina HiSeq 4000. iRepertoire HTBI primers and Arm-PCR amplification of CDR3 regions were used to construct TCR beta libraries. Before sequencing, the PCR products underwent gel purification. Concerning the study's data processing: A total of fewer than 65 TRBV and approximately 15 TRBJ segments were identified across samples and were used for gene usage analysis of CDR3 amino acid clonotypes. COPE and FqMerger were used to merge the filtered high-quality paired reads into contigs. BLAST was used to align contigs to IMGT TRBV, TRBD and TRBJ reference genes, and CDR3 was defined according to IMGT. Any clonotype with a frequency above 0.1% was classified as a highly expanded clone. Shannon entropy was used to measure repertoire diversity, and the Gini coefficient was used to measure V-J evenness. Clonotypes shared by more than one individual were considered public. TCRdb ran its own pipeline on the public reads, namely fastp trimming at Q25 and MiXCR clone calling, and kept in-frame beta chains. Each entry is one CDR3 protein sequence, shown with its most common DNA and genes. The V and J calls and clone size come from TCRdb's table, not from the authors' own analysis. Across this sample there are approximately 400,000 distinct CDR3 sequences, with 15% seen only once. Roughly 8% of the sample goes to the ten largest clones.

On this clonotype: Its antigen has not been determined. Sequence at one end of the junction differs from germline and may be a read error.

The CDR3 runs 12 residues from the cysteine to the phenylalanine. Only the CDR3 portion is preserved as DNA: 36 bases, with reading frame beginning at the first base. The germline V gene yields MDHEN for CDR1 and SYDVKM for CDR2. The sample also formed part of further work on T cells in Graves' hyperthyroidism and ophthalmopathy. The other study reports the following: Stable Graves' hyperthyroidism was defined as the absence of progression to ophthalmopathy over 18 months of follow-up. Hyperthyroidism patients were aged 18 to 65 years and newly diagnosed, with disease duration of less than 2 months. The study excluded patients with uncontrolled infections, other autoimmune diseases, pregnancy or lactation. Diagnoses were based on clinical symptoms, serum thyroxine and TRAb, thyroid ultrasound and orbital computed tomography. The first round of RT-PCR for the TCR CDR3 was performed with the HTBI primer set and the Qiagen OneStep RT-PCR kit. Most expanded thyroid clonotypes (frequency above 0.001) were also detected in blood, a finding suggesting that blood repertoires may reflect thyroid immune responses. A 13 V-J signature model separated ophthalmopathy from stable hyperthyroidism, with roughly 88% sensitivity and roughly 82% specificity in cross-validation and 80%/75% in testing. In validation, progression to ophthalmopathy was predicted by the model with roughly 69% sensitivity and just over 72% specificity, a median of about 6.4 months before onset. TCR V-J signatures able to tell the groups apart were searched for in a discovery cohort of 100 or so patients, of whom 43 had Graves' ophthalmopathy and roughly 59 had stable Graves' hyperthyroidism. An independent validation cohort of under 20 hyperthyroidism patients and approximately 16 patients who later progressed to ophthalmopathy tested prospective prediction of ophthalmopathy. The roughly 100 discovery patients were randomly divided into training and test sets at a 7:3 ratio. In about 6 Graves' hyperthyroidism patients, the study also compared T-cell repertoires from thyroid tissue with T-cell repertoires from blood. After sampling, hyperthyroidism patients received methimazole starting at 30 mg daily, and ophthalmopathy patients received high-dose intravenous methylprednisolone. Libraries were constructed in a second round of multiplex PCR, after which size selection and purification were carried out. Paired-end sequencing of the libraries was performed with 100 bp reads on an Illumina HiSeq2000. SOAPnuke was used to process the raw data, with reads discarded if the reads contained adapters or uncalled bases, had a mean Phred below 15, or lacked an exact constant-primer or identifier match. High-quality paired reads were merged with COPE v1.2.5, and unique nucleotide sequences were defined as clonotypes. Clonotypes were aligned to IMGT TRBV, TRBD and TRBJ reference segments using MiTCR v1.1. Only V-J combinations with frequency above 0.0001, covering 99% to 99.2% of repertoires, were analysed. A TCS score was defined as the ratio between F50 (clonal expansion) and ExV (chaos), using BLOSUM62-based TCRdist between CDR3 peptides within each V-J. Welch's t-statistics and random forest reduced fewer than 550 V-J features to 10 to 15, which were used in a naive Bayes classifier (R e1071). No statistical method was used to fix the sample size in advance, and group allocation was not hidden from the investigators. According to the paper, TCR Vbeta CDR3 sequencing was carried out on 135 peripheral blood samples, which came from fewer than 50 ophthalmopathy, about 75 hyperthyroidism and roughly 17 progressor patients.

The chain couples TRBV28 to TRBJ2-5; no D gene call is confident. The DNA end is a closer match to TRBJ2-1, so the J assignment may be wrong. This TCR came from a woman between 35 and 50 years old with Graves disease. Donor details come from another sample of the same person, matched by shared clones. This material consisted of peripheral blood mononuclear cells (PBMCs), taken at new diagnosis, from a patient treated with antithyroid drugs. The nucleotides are TGTGCCAGCAGCCCCAGGTACAATAAGCAGTTCTTC. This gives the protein CASSPRYNKQFF.